Shown below are 20 T cell receptor beta chains from a single sample sequenced in a study of Graves' ophthalmopathy and Graves' hyperthyroidism. The TCR beta CDR3 regions underwent amplification from RNA transcripts. RT-PCR was first run with HTBI primers, then multiplex PCR in a second round. MiXCR, applied by TCRdb to the multiplex PCR reads, yields one record per CDR3 protein. The repertoire includes 650,000 to 900,000 distinct CDR3 sequences, 40% of them detected once, and 40% to 55% sits in the top ten. Material for sequencing was peripheral blood. The origin of the receptors is an adult man with Graves' ophthalmopathy.

This clonotype came up many times. V is TRBV10-3 and J is TRBJ2-7; a weak D match, TRBD2 (6 bases). V dropped 1 base and J dropped 0 bases, with 13 bases sitting between them. Germline CDR1 ENHRY, CDR2 SYGVKD. This CDR3 comprises 16 residues. In DNA, the CDR3 is TGTGCCATCAGTGAGTGGGGGGAGACGAGCTCCTACGAGCAGTACTTC. This translates into CAISEWGETSSYEQYF.

To note about this clonotype: This may arise from a read error, as a much more abundant clone is one base away. This chain connects TRBV29-1 to TRBJ2-7; D remains ambiguous. Trimming removed 2 bases from V and 6 bases from J, with 11 bases in between. The CDR3 is made up of 12 amino acids. Per the germline V gene, CDR1 is SQVTM and CDR2 is ANQGSEA. The CDR3 sequence: CSVESWFGEQYF. The CDR3 DNA is TGCAGCGTTGAATCTTGGTTTGGCGAGCAGTACTTC.

This clonotype was counted at least ten times. The chain has TRBV19 and TRBJ1-5; a possible D gene is TRBD1 (5 bases). The CDR3 contains 17 residues. Germline values: CDR1 LNHDA, CDR2 SQIVND (reference sequence). Between the trimmed V and J ends, which lost 5 bases and 3 bases, there was a span of 20 bases. CDR3 DNA sequence: TGTGCCAGTAGTTTCCGGGACCAAAATTGGGTCAATCAGCCCCAGCATTTT. Translated, it gives CASSFRDQNWVNQPQHF.

The chain recombines TRBV11-1 with TRBJ2-2; 11 bases line up with TRBD2. Germline CDR1 and CDR2: SGHAT and FQDESV (reference sequence). CDR3 length: 17 amino acids. Unmatched junction bases numbered 8, after V lost 5 bases and J lost 3 bases. This CDR3 reads CASSPWGLAVDTGELFF. The CDR3 DNA follows: TGTGCCAGCAGCCCGTGGGGACTAGCGGTCGACACCGGGGAGCTGTTTTTT.

For this clonotype: This may be a read error, as it is one base from a much larger clone. In DNA, the CDR3 is TGTGCCACCAGCAGAGACGGATTTGACACTGAAGCTTTCTTT. It encodes CATSRDGFDTEAFF. The chain couples TRBV15 to TRBJ1-1; no definite D call. CDR1 and CDR2 from the germline V gene are LNHNV and YYDKDF (reference sequence). This CDR3 is 14 amino acids long. The V end lost 0 bases, the J end lost 3 bases, and 8 bases lay between the germline ends.

This chain links TRBV29-1 with TRBJ1-2; D ambiguous. V was trimmed by 8 bases and J by 4 bases, leaving 17 bases between them. Germline assignment: CDR1 SQVTM and CDR2 ANQGSEA. CDR3 length: 13 amino acids. In DNA form, the CDR3 reads TGCAGCTTGAAACGGCAGATCCTCTATGGCTACACCTTC. This codes for CSLKRQILYGYTF.

This clonotype has more than one count but fewer than ten. V and J are TRBV25-1 and TRBJ2-7; TRBD1 is a possible D gene (5 bases). Germline V gene lookup returns CDR1 MGHDK and CDR2 SYGVNS. The CDR3 length is 14 residues. The V end lost 6 bases, the J end lost 3 bases, and 15 bases lay between the germline ends. This chain's CDR3 is CASRPGSSNYEQYF. Written as DNA, the CDR3 is TGTGCCAGCAGACCAGGGTCCTCTAACTACGAGCAGTACTTC.

This clonotype was counted ten times or more. V gene TRBV9 combines with J gene TRBJ1-1; D may be TRBD1 (5 bases). The CDR3 is 12 amino acids. Trimming shortened V by 6 bases and J by 11 bases, and 17 bases separated the two germline ends. Germline values: CDR1 SGDLS, CDR2 YYNGEE. The CDR3 nucleotides are TGTGCCAGCACCGGCGAGGGGAGAAGCGCTTTCTTT. It encodes CASTGEGRSAFF.

The V call is TRBV19, the J call TRBJ1-1; D unresolved. This CDR3 has 15 amino acids. CDR1 and CDR2 from the germline V gene are LNHDA and SQIVND (reference sequence). V was shortened by 6 bases and J by 4 bases, with 18 bases between the two germline ends. Here the CDR3 DNA reads TGTGCCAGTAGAATATCCCTCGCGGCGGGCACTGAAGCTTTCTTT. Its translation is CASRISLAAGTEAFF.

The chain carries TRBV2 and TRBJ1-5; TRBD1 might be the D (5 bases). The length of the CDR3 is 13 residues. V was clipped by 6 bases and J by 14 bases, with 20 bases between them. Germline CDR1 reads SNHLY; CDR2 reads FYNNEI. The CDR3 region is CASSHVLRDDEHF. Here the CDR3 DNA reads TGTGCCAGCAGCCACGTGTTACGGGACGACGAGCATTTT. The full variable domain, its missing parts supplied by reference TRBV2 and TRBJ1-5, is EPEVTQTPSHQVTQMGQEVILRCVPISNHLYFYWYRQILGQKVEFLVSFYNNEISEKSEIFDDQFSVERPDGSNFTLKIRSTKLEDSAMYFCASSHVLRDDEHFGDGTRLSIL.

The chain couples TRBV10-3 to TRBJ2-5; D ambiguous. Per germline, CDR1 ENHRY and CDR2 SYGVKD. The CDR3 length is 14 residues. The V and J ends lost 0 bases and 4 bases respectively, with 9 bases between them. Written as DNA, the CDR3 is TGTGCCATCAGTGAGTCATTAATACGAGAGACCCAGTACTTC. It encodes CAISESLIRETQYF.

This clonotype was counted only a few times. The chain employs TRBV24-1 and TRBJ1-5, with a tentative D call TRBD1 (6 bases). V gave up 11 bases and J gave up 1 base, with 17 bases separating them. The CDR3 totals 15 residues. Germline-derived CDR1 and CDR2 are KGHDR and SFDVKD. The CDR3 reads CASRPAGASNQPQHF. The CDR3 DNA reads as TGTGCCAGCAGGCCGGCAGGGGCCAGCAATCAGCCCCAGCATTTT.

The J gene is TRBJ2-7, the V gene TRBV6-5; possible D gene TRBD1, 5 bases. V was shortened by 8 bases and J by 3 bases, with 8 bases between the two germline ends. The CDR3 is made up of 11 amino acids. From germline, CDR1 is MNHEY and CDR2 SVGAGI. This CDR3 is CASEDSYEQYF. In DNA form, the CDR3 reads TGTGCCAGCGAAGACAGCTACGAGCAGTACTTC.

As to this clonotype: One base away lies a much larger clone, so this may be a sequencing read error. The CDR3 sequence is CASSPAPGRGYTF. As DNA, the CDR3 is TGTGCCAGCAGCCCAGCGCCGGGGAGAGGCTACACCTTC. The J gene is TRBJ1-2, the V gene TRBV7-9, with no clear D. The CDR3 covers 13 residues. Germline CDR1 is SEHNR and CDR2 is FQNEAQ (reference sequence). Trimming removed 5 bases at V and 8 bases at J, with 15 bases between.

This clonotype was counted only a few times. The V call is TRBV20-1, the J call TRBJ2-7; 10 nucleotides match TRBD1. Germline lookup yields CDR1 DFQATT and CDR2 SNEGSKA (reference sequence). Germline trimming cut 3 bases from V and 4 bases from J; bases unmatched to any gene: 6. The CDR3 consists of 14 residues. CDR3 coding DNA: TGCAGTGCTAGTCGGGGACAGGGGATATACGAGCAGTACTTC. It codes for CSASRGQGIYEQYF.

The chain uses TRBV20-1 and TRBJ2-7; 11 bases map to TRBD2. The CDR3 is 15 amino acids. Germline V CDR1 and CDR2: DFQATT, SNEGSKA (reference sequence). Trimming at V came to 6 bases and at J to 2 bases, leaving 9 bases not matched to a gene. The DNA of the CDR3 is TGCAGTGCAAGTGGTCTAGCGGGAGGTCCCTACGAGCAGTACTTC. It codes for CSASGLAGGPYEQYF.

This clonotype was picked up many times. The rearrangement links TRBV19 to TRBJ2-5, with a weak D call TRBD1 (6 bases). The V end lost 6 bases, the J end lost 0 bases, and 8 bases lay between the germline ends. This CDR3 spans 13 amino acids. Germline V gene data show CDR1 as LNHDA and CDR2 as SQIVND (reference sequence). In nucleotides, the CDR3 is TGTGCCAGTAGGGACAGTTACCAAGAGACCCAGTACTTC. This translates into CASRDSYQETQYF.

The V gene is TRBV24-1, the J gene TRBJ2-5; D is perhaps TRBD1 (6 bases). This CDR3 has 16 amino acids. Germline V lookup: CDR1 KGHDR, CDR2 SFDVKD. Written as DNA, the CDR3 is TGTGGCAGCAGTTCAACCCCGGGACACCGCCAAGAGACCCAGTACTTC. As protein: CGSSSTPGHRQETQYF.

This sequence joins TRBV5-1 and TRBJ1-1, with a weak D call TRBD1 (6 bases). The length of the CDR3 is 14 residues. CDR1 and CDR2 (germline): SGHRS, YFSETQ. V was trimmed by 8 bases and J by 9 bases, leaving 23 bases between them. The CDR3 coding sequence is TGCGCCAGTCGAAGGGGGGTAGAAGGTGAAAAAGCTTTCTTT. It codes for CASRRGVEGEKAFF.

This clonotype has a single count. A much larger clone lies one base from this, so it may be a read error. The CDR3 nucleotides read TGCGCCAGCAGCTGGGGCAGTCATTACGAGCAGTACTTC. Translating gives CASSWGSHYEQYF. The J gene is TRBJ2-7, the V gene TRBV5-1; D may be TRBD1 (5 bases). Germline CDR1 SGHRS, CDR2 YFSETQ. The CDR3 has 13 amino acids. Trimming took 3 bases from V and 4 from J, leaving 11 bases between them.